The clone carrying this T cell receptor beta chain was seen a few times. The antigen is unknown. The data derive from a study of CD8 T cells in ankylosing spondylitis. A single record per CDR3 protein comes from TCRdb applying MiXCR to the 5' RACE reads. The sample has fewer than 400,000 distinct CDR3 sequences; about a fifth are singletons. Study results and limitations: Typical of ankylosing spondylitis blood, it appeared, was a TCR beta motif of several highly homologous variants. Disease-linked clones bore a CD8+ phenotype, appearing relatively rarely in peripheral blood.

The CDR3 length is 15 residues. Trimming removed 2 bases at V and 2 bases at J, with 12 bases between. Germline loops: CDR1 SGHRS, CDR2 YFSETQ. The chain carries TRBV5-1 and TRBJ2-3; D remains unclear. The clonotype comes from a male donor with ankylosing spondylitis. Sequenced: blood, either unsorted or a sorted T cell fraction (not recorded which). CDR3 sequence: CASSLVTHDTDTQYF. In DNA, the CDR3 is TGCGCCAGCAGCTTAGTGACCCACGACACAGATACGCAGTATTTT.